These 21 T cell receptor beta chains share one sample of origin, sequenced in a study of post-analysis software for immune sequencing data. Notes on the study in general: Higher frequency in patients than in controls was seen for roughly five TRBV segments, with TRBV5-6, TRBV5-1 and TRBV20-1 among them.

For these TCRs, the target antigens are not known. Libraries were made from TCR beta cDNA, and they carried unique molecular identifiers. TCRdb ran MiXCR on the PCR reads and lists one entry per CDR3 protein. The sample lists hundreds of thousands of distinct CDR3 sequences; approximately 60% were seen once. The sample comprised blood. These receptors all stem from a girl aged 2-10 years with multiple sclerosis.

This chain links TRBV20-1 with TRBJ1-5; D uncertain. V was trimmed by 1 base and J by 0 bases, leaving 10 bases between them. CDR3 length equals 15 residues. CDR1 and CDR2 (germline): DFQATT, SNEGSKA (reference sequence). CDR3 coding DNA: TGCAGTGCTAGAGGTGGAGGATCTAGCAATCAGCCCCAGCATTTT. This codes for CSARGGGSSNQPQHF.

This clonotype was seen just once. V is TRBV7-9 and J is TRBJ2-1; weak D call: TRBD1 (7 bases). The CDR3 consists of 17 residues. CDR1 and CDR2 from the germline V gene are SEHNR and FQNEAQ (reference sequence). Trimming took off 4 bases at V and 7 bases at J, with 23 bases between the two ends. For the CDR3, the DNA is TGTGCCAGCAGCTCTGCCCCCAGGGGGGCAAGAACGAATGAGCAGTTCTTC. Its translation: CASSSAPRGARTNEQFF.

Comments on this clonotype: At one end the junction does not follow the germline gene, possibly because of a read error. J is TRBJ1-6 and V is TRBV5-1; weak D call: TRBD1 (5 bases). The length of the CDR3 is 14 residues. Germline V CDR1 and CDR2: SGHRS, YFSETQ. The CDR3 is CASSLQWGPSPPHF. In DNA form, the CDR3 reads TGCGCCAGCAGCTTGCAGTGGGGCCCTTCACCCCCCCACTTT.

This chain uses TRBV7-2 with TRBJ2-1; maybe TRBD2 (6 bases). This CDR3 comprises 15 residues. CDR1 SGHTA and CDR2 FQGNSA come from the germline V gene. V lost 4 bases and J 4 bases, leaving 14 bases between the germline ends. CDR3 sequence (DNA): TGTGCCAGCAGCTCTCGGGGGAACCCTTACAATGAGCAGTTCTTC. Amino acid sequence: CASSSRGNPYNEQFF.

The CDR3 nucleotides read TGCGCCAGCAGCCAAGAAAGTGACTCCGCCAATGAGCAGTTCTTC. Its translation is CASSQESDSANEQFF. V is TRBV4-3 and J is TRBJ2-1; no firm D call. V gave up 0 bases and J gave up 6 bases, with 12 bases separating them. The CDR3 contains 15 residues. Germline V gene lookup returns CDR1 LGHNA and CDR2 YSLEER.

The table lists this clonotype with many counts. The CDR3 protein is CASSLGLAGDTDTQYF. CDR3 in DNA: TGCGCCAGCAGCTTGGGTCTAGCGGGTGACACAGATACGCAGTATTTT. This chain links TRBV5-1 with TRBJ2-3; 8 bases are a match to TRBD2. Trimming removed 0 bases from V and 2 bases from J; junction bases left unmatched: 5. From germline, CDR1 is SGHRS and CDR2 YFSETQ. The CDR3 sequence is 16 residues long.

The V and J genes are TRBV11-2 and TRBJ2-4; D remains ambiguous. CDR1 and CDR2 (germline): SGHAT, FQNNGV. The ends were cut back, 5 bases at V and 0 bases at J, with 35 bases in the middle. CDR3 size: 23 residues. CDR3 sequence reads: CASSGLSIIGSKPDLGAKNIQYF. DNA for the CDR3: TGTGCCAGCAGCGGCCTGTCAATTATAGGCTCCAAGCCCGATCTTGGAGCCAAAAACATTCAGTACTTC.

This clonotype was seen a handful of times. V usage is TRBV29-1 and J usage is TRBJ2-7; D possibly matches TRBD1 or TRBD2 (5 bases each). V gave up 7 bases and J gave up 3 bases, with 13 bases separating them. Germline values: CDR1 SQVTM, CDR2 ANQGSEA. The CDR3 is made up of 12 amino acids. CDR3: CSAKGPHYEQYF. DNA of the CDR3: TGCAGCGCTAAGGGACCTCACTACGAGCAGTACTTC.

The V gene is TRBV20-1, the J gene TRBJ2-7, with a weak D call TRBD2 (6 bases). V dropped 7 bases and J dropped 5 bases, with 21 bases sitting between them. The CDR3 spans 14 residues. Germline assignment: CDR1 DFQATT and CDR2 SNEGSKA (reference sequence). CDR3 DNA sequence: TGCAGTGGAATCGAGCGCGGGGTACGGAACGAGCAGTACTTC. Its translation is CSGIERGVRNEQYF.

The V and J genes are TRBV6-1 and TRBJ2-1; 14 bases are shared with TRBD2. This CDR3 spans 19 amino acids. The germline gives CDR1 MNHNS, CDR2 SASEGT. The V and J ends lost 2 bases and 2 bases, in that order; junction bases with no gene match: 8. CDR3 DNA sequence: TGTGCCAGCAGTGAAACGTGGGGACTAGCGGGAGTTCCCTACAATGAGCAGTTCTTC. Protein: CASSETWGLAGVPYNEQFF.

The CDR3 nucleotides read TGTGCCAGCAGCTTGGGTCTACGTAATGGTGGTGGCTACACCTTC. Translated, it gives CASSLGLRNGGGYTF. The chain has TRBV5-6 and TRBJ1-2; no clear D. Trimming cost V 0 bases and J 7 bases, with 16 bases left between them. Germline V gives CDR1 SGHDT, CDR2 YYEEEE. The CDR3 totals 15 residues.

The chain has TRBV7-9 and TRBJ1-1, with D unresolved. The germline V and J ends were trimmed by 1 base and 4 bases, with 10 bases remaining between them. There are 14 residues in the CDR3. Germline V gene data show CDR1 as SEHNR and CDR2 as FQNEAQ (reference sequence). CDR3 in DNA: TGTGCCAGCAGCTTAGGCCCGCCGGGCACTGAAGCTTTCTTT. This translates into CASSLGPPGTEAFF.

This chain links TRBV28 with TRBJ2-1, with 9 bases aligning to TRBD1. The germline V gene encodes CDR1 MDHEN and CDR2 SYDVKM. The CDR3 loop spans 16 amino acids. V shed 5 bases, J shed 5 bases, and the junction held 10 bases outside the gene matches. The CDR3 is CASSRSTGGGNNEQFF. The CDR3 DNA reads TGTGCCAGCAGTCGAAGTACAGGGGGCGGGAACAATGAGCAGTTCTTC.

This clonotype has more than one count but fewer than ten. The rearrangement uses TRBV3-1 and TRBJ2-5; D ambiguous. CDR1 and CDR2 (germline): LGHDT, YNNKEL (reference sequence). The CDR3 spans 13 residues. V was clipped by 0 bases and J by 3 bases, with 5 bases between them. The CDR3 nucleotides read TGTGCCAGCAGCCAAGAGGGGAAAGAGACCCAGTACTTC. It specifies CASSQEGKETQYF.

This clonotype occurred a few times. The J gene is TRBJ1-6, the V gene TRBV4-2, with a possible D match to TRBD1 (5 bases). The germline CDR1 and CDR2 sequences are LGHNA and YNFKEQ. The CDR3 is 14 amino acids. With 2 bases removed from V and 8 bases from J, the gap between germline ends came to 10 bases. The DNA of the CDR3 is TGTGCCAGCAGCCAAAAGGGGCAAGATTCACCCCTCCACTTT. It translates to CASSQKGQDSPLHF.

This clonotype was picked up a small number of times. This chain uses TRBV12-3 or TRBV12-4 with TRBJ2-5; D is ambiguous. CDR3 length: 13 amino acids. V was trimmed by 2 bases and J by 5 bases, leaving 9 bases between them. As DNA, the CDR3 is TGTGCCAGCAGTTTAACCGGGTCGGAGACCCAGTACTTC. Protein product: CASSLTGSETQYF.

V usage is TRBV4-3 and J usage is TRBJ1-2; TRBD1 is a possible D gene (5 bases). CDR1 is LGHNA, CDR2 YSLEER, per germline. The germline V and J ends were trimmed by 2 bases and 1 base, with 14 bases remaining between them. There are 16 residues in the CDR3. CDR3 in DNA: TGCGCCAGCAGCCAAATCGTTTACAGGCTTAACTATGGCTACACCTTC. It is translated as CASSQIVYRLNYGYTF.

There are a few counts of this clonotype. CDR3 residues: CASSVMGDTQYF. The DNA for the CDR3 is TGCGCCAGCAGTGTGATGGGAGATACGCAGTATTTT. The V gene is TRBV10-2, the J gene TRBJ2-3; D ambiguous. CDR1 WSHSY and CDR2 SAAADI come from the germline V gene. Trimming took 4 bases from V and 5 from J, leaving 7 bases between them. CDR3 size: 12 residues.

The chain joins TRBV5-1 to TRBJ2-7; TRBD1 agrees at 8 bases. J gave up 1 base and V 4 bases, and 19 bases lay outside the gene matches. Germline assignment: CDR1 SGHRS and CDR2 YFSETQ. The CDR3 extends over 19 amino acids. The CDR3 here is CASSPATLGGQGGSYEQYF. CDR3 DNA sequence: TGCGCCAGCAGCCCAGCGACACTAGGCGGACAGGGTGGATCCTACGAGCAGTACTTC. Combining the CDR3 with reference TRBV5-1 and TRBJ2-7 gives the whole variable domain KAGVTQTPRYLIKTRGQQVTLSCSPISGHRSVSWYQQTPGQGLQFLFEYFSETQRNKGNFPGRFSGRQFSNSRSEMNVSTLELGDSALYLCASSPATLGGQGGSYEQYFGPGTRLTVT.

The rearrangement joins TRBV20-1 to TRBJ2-5, with D maybe TRBD2 (5 bases). The germline CDR1 and CDR2 sequences are DFQATT and SNEGSKA (reference sequence). Trimming removed 1 base from V and 1 base from J, with 7 bases in between. The CDR3 runs to 13 residues. The DNA of the CDR3 is TGCAGTGCTAGAGGTCGGGGCCAAGAGACCCAGTACTTC. Translation: CSARGRGQETQYF.

V and J are TRBV20-1 and TRBJ2-7, with 8 bases aligning to TRBD2. The CDR3 is 14 amino acids. Germline values: CDR1 DFQATT, CDR2 SNEGSKA (reference sequence). V lost 5 bases to trimming and J lost 2 bases; unmatched junction nucleotides: 8. The CDR3 spells CSAVEREWPYEQYF. The CDR3 nucleotides are TGCAGTGCTGTAGAGCGGGAGTGGCCCTACGAGCAGTACTTC.